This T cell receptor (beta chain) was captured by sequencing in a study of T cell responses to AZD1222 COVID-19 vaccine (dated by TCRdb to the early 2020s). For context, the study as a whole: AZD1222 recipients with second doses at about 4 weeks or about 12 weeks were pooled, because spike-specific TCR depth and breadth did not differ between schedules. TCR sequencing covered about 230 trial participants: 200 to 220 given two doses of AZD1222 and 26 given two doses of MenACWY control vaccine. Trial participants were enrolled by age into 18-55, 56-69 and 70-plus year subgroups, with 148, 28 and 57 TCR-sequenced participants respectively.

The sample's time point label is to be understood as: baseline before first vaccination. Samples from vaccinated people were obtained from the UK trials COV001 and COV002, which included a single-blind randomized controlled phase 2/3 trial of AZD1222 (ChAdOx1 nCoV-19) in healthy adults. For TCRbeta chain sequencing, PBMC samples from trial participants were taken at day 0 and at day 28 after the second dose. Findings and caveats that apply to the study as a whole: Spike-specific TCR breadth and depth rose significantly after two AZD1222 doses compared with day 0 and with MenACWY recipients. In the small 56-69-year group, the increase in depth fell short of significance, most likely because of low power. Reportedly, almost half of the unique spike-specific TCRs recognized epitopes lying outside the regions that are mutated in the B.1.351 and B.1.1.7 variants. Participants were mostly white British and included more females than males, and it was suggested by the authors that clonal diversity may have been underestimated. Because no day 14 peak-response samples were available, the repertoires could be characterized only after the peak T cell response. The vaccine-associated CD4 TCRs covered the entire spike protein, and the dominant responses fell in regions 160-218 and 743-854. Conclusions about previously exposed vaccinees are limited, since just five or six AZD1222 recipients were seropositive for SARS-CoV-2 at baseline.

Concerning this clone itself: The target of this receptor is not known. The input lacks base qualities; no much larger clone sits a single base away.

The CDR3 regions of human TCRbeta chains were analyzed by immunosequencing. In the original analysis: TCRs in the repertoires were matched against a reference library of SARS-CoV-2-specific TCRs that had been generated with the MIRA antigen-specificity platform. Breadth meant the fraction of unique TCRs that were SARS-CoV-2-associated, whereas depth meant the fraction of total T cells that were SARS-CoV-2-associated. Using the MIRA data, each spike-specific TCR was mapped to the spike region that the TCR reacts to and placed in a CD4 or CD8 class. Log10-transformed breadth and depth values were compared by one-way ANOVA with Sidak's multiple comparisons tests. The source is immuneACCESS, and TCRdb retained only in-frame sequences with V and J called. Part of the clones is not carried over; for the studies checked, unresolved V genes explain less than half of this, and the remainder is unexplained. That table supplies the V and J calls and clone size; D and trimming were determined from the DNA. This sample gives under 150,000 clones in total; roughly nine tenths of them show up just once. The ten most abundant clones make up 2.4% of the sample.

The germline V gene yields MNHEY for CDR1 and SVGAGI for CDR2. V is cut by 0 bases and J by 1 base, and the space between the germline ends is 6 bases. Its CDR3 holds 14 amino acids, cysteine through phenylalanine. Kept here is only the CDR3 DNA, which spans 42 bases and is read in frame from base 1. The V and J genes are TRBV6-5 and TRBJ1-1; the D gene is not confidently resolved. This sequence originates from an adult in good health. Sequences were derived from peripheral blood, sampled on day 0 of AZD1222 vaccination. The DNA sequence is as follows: TGTGCCAGCAGTTACTCGAGCGCGAACACTGAAGCTTTCTTT. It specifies CASSYSSANTEAFF.